This TCR beta chain derives from a study of shared clonotypes between healthy human individuals. Study at large: Aged 18 to 49, the donors were a couple of women and a few men. The study used three CD4 naive, three CD4 memory, two CD8 naive and one CD8 memory plate per donor.

The donor population consisted of healthy HIV-negative adults with no recent acute infections or vaccinations. The V gene lost 7 bases and the J gene lost 2 bases, with 6 bases spanning the gap. The CDR3 length is 11 residues. Germline V lookup: CDR1 MNHNS, CDR2 SASEGT. Genomic DNA of each subset was evenly split across several immunoSEQ plates. Sequenced by immunoSEQ multiplex PCR; TCRdb stores in-frame clones only, minus some. The sample consists of over a million clones, about three quarters of them appearing once. V gene TRBV6-1 combines with J gene TRBJ2-7; D remains ambiguous. Sequenced: memory CD4+ T cells sorted from blood. The subset is: CD45RA-negative fraction. The receptor comes from a man aged 18 to 29 in good health. The CDR3 DNA follows: TGTGCCAGCACGAGAGCCTACGAGCAGTACTTC. This encodes CASTRAYEQYF.